Listed here is a single T cell receptor (beta chain). Its antigen is as yet unknown. The data were taken from a study of T cell responses to AZD1222 COVID-19 vaccine. Study results and caveats: With two AZD1222 doses given, Spike-specific TCR breadth and depth both rose. Targets within unmutated variant regions were reportedly found for nearly half of spike-specific TCRs.

Only in-frame clones appear in the TCRdb table, and some are missing; sequencing was by immunoSEQ multiplex PCR. The repertoire holds 110,000 to 150,000 clones, with about 90% as singletons. Sequenced material: peripheral blood, taken 28 days after the second AZD1222 dose. The sequence came from an adult who received the AZD1222 COVID-19 vaccine.

CDR3 DNA sequence: TGTGCCAGCAGCGACACACAGGGTAGCAATCAGCCCCAGCATTTT. The encoded protein is CASSDTQGSNQPQHF. The J gene is TRBJ1-5, the V gene TRBV6-2 or TRBV6-3; possibly TRBD1 for D (6 bases). V was shortened by 6 bases and J by 0 bases, with 12 bases between the two germline ends. Per the germline V gene, CDR1 is MNHEY and CDR2 is SVGEGT. The CDR3 covers 15 residues.